These T cell receptor beta chains were read from a single sample in a study of shared clonotypes between healthy human individuals. Using immunoSEQ multiplex PCR, the repertoire was profiled, and TCRdb retains in-frame clones only, with some absent. The sample carries a few hundred thousand clones, 79% recorded once. The sequenced sample was PBMCs. Receptors originate from a woman aged 35 to 49 in good health. Some clones in this sample may be carry-over from other donors' samples. Both conserved end residues are part of each CDR3. Fields, in order: CDR3 DNA, CDR3 protein, V gene, J gene, D gene. D genes are given only for firm matches.

CDR3 DNA: TGTGCCAGCAGTACGGGACAATTAGTCGGTAGCGGGTATACGCAGTATTTT
CDR3 protein: CASSTGQLVGSGYTQYF
V gene: TRBV28
J gene: TRBJ2-3
D gene: NA

CDR3 DNA: TGTGCCAGCAGCGAAGTCCGCCTAGGGACCCAGTACTTC
CDR3 protein: CASSEVRLGTQYF
V gene: TRBV7-3
J gene: TRBJ2-5
D gene: NA

CDR3 DNA: TGTGCCAGCAGCCCACGGCGGTGGGCTAGCGGGCTGGAGACCCAGTACTTC
CDR3 protein: CASSPRRWASGLETQYF
V gene: TRBV7-8
J gene: TRBJ2-5
D gene: TRBD2

CDR3 DNA: TGTGCCAGCAGTGAAGGGCCAATCAACACTGAAGCTTTCTTT
CDR3 protein: CASSEGPINTEAFF
V gene: TRBV6-1
J gene: TRBJ1-1
D gene: NA

CDR3 DNA: TGTGCCAGCAGCAGCGGTCGGGGATCCGACATTCAGTACTTC
CDR3 protein: CASSSGRGSDIQYF
V gene: TRBV14
J gene: TRBJ2-4
D gene: NA

CDR3 DNA: TGTGCTACGACTAGTAACCCTTTTACGCAGTATTTT
CDR3 protein: CATTSNPFTQYF
V gene: TRBV10-3
J gene: TRBJ2-3
D gene: NA

CDR3 DNA: TGTGCCAGCAGCTTGGTCTTTGGGGGCGGCTCTGGGGCCAACGTCCTGACTTTC
CDR3 protein: CASSLVFGGGSGANVLTF
V gene: TRBV5-6
J gene: TRBJ2-6
D gene: NA

CDR3 DNA: TGTGCCAGCAGTCCCCCTAACACACGCACAGATACGCAGTATTTT
CDR3 protein: CASSPPNTRTDTQYF
V gene: TRBV27
J gene: TRBJ2-3
D gene: NA

CDR3 DNA: TGTGCCAGCAGCCCGTCTAGCGGGAGGGCCAATCAAGATACGCAGTATTTT
CDR3 protein: CASSPSSGRANQDTQYF
V gene: TRBV7-2
J gene: TRBJ2-3
D gene: TRBD2

CDR3 DNA: TGTGCCAGCAGCGGCAGCTGGGGGGGCGGGCAGTATTTT
CDR3 protein: CASSGSWGGGQYF
V gene: TRBV5-6
J gene: TRBJ2-3
D gene: NA